A selection of T cell receptor beta chains follows, all from one sample in a study of T cell responses to AZD1222 COVID-19 vaccine. The protocol was immunoSEQ multiplex PCR, while the TCRdb copy is restricted to in-frame clones and leaves out a portion. The data hold 68,000 or so clones, with 60% to 85% observed a single time. The sequences come from peripheral blood, collected on day 0 of AZD1222 vaccination. These receptors all come from an adult in good health. Each CDR3 is given with its conserved first and last residue. The D gene is left open where the match is weak. Rows may omit the clone size; those that give it use once, few, many or a size class.

clone size	V gene	J gene	D gene	CDR3 DNA	CDR3 protein
NA	TRBV6-1	TRBJ1-2	TRBD1	TGTGCCAGCAGTGGGAGAGCGGGACAGGTGAACTATGGCTACACCTTC	CASSGRAGQVNYGYTF
NA	TRBV2	TRBJ2-2	NA	TGTGCCAGCAGTGCTAGCGGGGAGCTGTTTTTT	CASSASGELFF
few	TRBV4-2	TRBJ1-3	NA	TGTGCCAGCACCCAATTTCAGGGCTCCGGAAACACCATATATTTT	CASTQFQGSGNTIYF
few	TRBV5-1	TRBJ1-1	NA	TGCGCCAGCAGCCCTTCCAGTAACACTGAAGCTTTCTTT	CASSPSSNTEAFF
few	TRBV7-3	TRBJ2-7	TRBD2	TGTGCCAGCAGCCCCCGGACTAGCGGCCTCGAGCAGTACTTC	CASSPRTSGLEQYF
NA	TRBV6-5	TRBJ1-5	NA	TGTGCCAGCAGAGACTCGGGGGCGAGCAATCAGCCCCAGCATTTT	CASRDSGASNQPQHF
NA	TRBV18	TRBJ2-5	NA	TGTGCCAGCTCATTACTCGAGACGCAAGAGACCCAGTACTTC	CASSLLETQETQYF
NA	TRBV4-3	TRBJ2-3	NA	TGCGCCAGCAGCCAAGACAGGGAATTCACAGATACGCAGTATTTT	CASSQDREFTDTQYF
NA	TRBV30	TRBJ1-1	NA	TGTGCCTGGAGTGTAGGGGAGGACACTGAAGCTTTCTTT	CAWSVGEDTEAFF
NA	TRBV20-1	TRBJ2-2	NA	TGCAGTGCTAGTCTCTCTAGGAACACCGGGGAGCTGTTTTTT	CSASLSRNTGELFF
NA	TRBV6-5	TRBJ2-2	TRBD1	TGTGCCAGCAGGAGGACAGGGAACACCGGGGAGCTGTTTTTT	CASRRTGNTGELFF
NA	TRBV7-2	TRBJ2-3	NA	TGTGCCAGCAGCTTAGAGACCTGGGGTAGGGATACGCAGTATTTT	CASSLETWGRDTQYF
NA	TRBV6-2/TRBV6-3	TRBJ2-1	NA	TGTGCCAGCAGCGCCCAAAGCTCCTACAATGAGCAGTTCTTC	CASSAQSSYNEQFF
NA	TRBV9	TRBJ2-3	NA	TGTGCCAGCAGCGTAGATTCGCGGGTCCGAAAGTTCACAGATACGCAGTATTTT	CASSVDSRVRKFTDTQYF
NA	TRBV7-2	TRBJ1-6	NA	TGTGCCAGCAGCTCCCTCGGCTCCCATTCACCCCTCCACTTT	CASSSLGSHSPLHF
once	TRBV5-1	TRBJ1-1	NA	TGCGCCAGCAGCTTGGGGGCACCGGTGGGGAACACTGAAGCTTTCTTT	CASSLGAPVGNTEAFF
NA	TRBV18	TRBJ1-3	NA	TGTGCCAGCTCAACCAGTCCAGGGCCTAGCTCTGGAAACACCATATATTTT	CASSTSPGPSSGNTIYF
once	TRBV27	TRBJ1-2	NA	TGTGCCAGCAGTTTTACAGCAAACTATGGCTACACCTTC	CASSFTANYGYTF
NA	TRBV5-5	TRBJ1-5	NA	TGTGCCAGCAGCTTGGCTTCTCAGCCCCAGCATTTT	CASSLASQPQHF
NA	TRBV4-3	TRBJ1-4	TRBD1	TGCGCCAGCAGCCGCGTAGGGACAGGAGTCTTGGGCGGGGAAAAACTGTTTTTT	CASSRVGTGVLGGEKLFF
NA	TRBV10-3	TRBJ2-1	TRBD2	TGTGCCATCAGTGAGTCGCCCGGGGTAGCGGGGGGCAATGAGCAGTTCTTC	CAISESPGVAGGNEQFF
NA	TRBV18	TRBJ2-1	NA	TGTGCCAGCTCACCAGTAGTTGTACAGGGGAGGGTTAATGAGCAGTTCTTC	CASSPVVVQGRVNEQFF
NA	TRBV3-1/TRBV3-2	TRBJ2-2	TRBD1	TGTGCCAGCAGCCAAGAGGCTTTGGGACAGGGGTCGAACACCGGGGAGCTGTTTTTT	CASSQEALGQGSNTGELFF
NA	TRBV4-1	TRBJ2-4	TRBD1	TGCGCCAGCAGCCAAGTCGACAGGGCACTAACCAAAAACATTCAGTACTTC	CASSQVDRALTKNIQYF
NA	TRBV6-5	TRBJ1-1	NA	TGTGCCAGCATAGCATCCGGACAGTCGAACACTGAAGCTTTCTTT	CASIASGQSNTEAFF
once	TRBV19	TRBJ2-2	NA	TGTGCCAGTAGTATAGGGTGGGGCCCGAACACCGGGGAGCTGTTTTTT	CASSIGWGPNTGELFF
NA	TRBV30	TRBJ1-5	NA	TGTGCCTGGAGTGAGGGGTGGCAGCCCCAGCATTTT	CAWSEGWQPQHF
NA	TRBV5-1	TRBJ1-4	NA	TGCGCCAGCCACCCAGGGCCGGAAGAAAAACTGTTTTTT	CASHPGPEEKLFF
NA	TRBV18	TRBJ2-2	NA	TGTGCCAGCTCACCACCTACAGAAAGAAACACCGGGGAGCTGTTTTTT	CASSPPTERNTGELFF
NA	TRBV19	TRBJ2-5	NA	TGTGCCAGTAGTATAGCCAGGGGGGGCCAAGAGACCCAGTACTTC	CASSIARGGQETQYF